One sample yielded the 5 T cell receptor beta chains listed below, sequenced in a study of OX40 agonist ivuxolimab in advanced cancers. Some clones are missing from TCRdb's copy, which holds only in-frame ones; the method was immunoSEQ multiplex PCR. Found here are around 56,000 clones, approximately 86% of them singletons; the top ten hold 0.9% to 1.2%. Material: CD4+ or CD8+ T cells sorted from blood, obtained in a trial of the OX40 agonist ivuxolimab. The receptors shown here come from an adult with an advanced solid tumor such as melanoma, head and neck, liver or kidney cancer.

This clone was seen a handful of times. The sample has other DNA sequences that encode this CDR3 too. This sequence joins TRBV7-8 and TRBJ2-7, with D unresolved. The CDR3 sequence is 14 residues long. Germline loops: CDR1 SGHVS, CDR2 FQNEAQ. The V end was cut by 1 base, the J end by 0 bases, with 7 bases between. DNA of the CDR3: TGTGCCAGCAGCTTAGTCAGAAGCTCCTACGAGCAGTACTTC. Translation gives CASSLVRSSYEQYF.

V and J are TRBV29-1 and TRBJ1-1, with TRBD1 as a possible D gene (6 bases). Germline V gene sequence: CDR1 SQVTM, CDR2 ANQGSEA. Trimming removed 6 bases from V and 5 bases from J, with 16 bases in between. The CDR3 is made up of 13 amino acids. The DNA for the CDR3 is TGCAGCGTCTCACAGGGACGGGTGACTGAAGCTTTCTTT. This gives the protein CSVSQGRVTEAFF.

The chain couples TRBV7-2 to TRBJ2-1; 9 bases are shared with TRBD1. With 0 bases clipped from V and 7 bases from J, the junction kept 7 bases outside the gene matches. Germline loops: CDR1 SGHTA, CDR2 FQGNSA. This CDR3 contains 16 residues. In DNA, the CDR3 is TGTGCCAGCAGCTTAGCAACCGGGACAGGGTTGAATGAGCAGTTCTTC. Its protein product is CASSLATGTGLNEQFF.

V gene TRBV9 combines with J gene TRBJ2-5; D is perhaps TRBD1 (6 bases). V lost 7 bases and J 4 bases, leaving 20 bases between the germline ends. This CDR3 has 15 residues. CDR1 is SGDLS, CDR2 YYNGEE, per germline. CDR3 sequence reads: CASGPGTQGRETQYF. CDR3 in DNA: TGTGCCAGCGGCCCAGGAACACAGGGACGAGAGACCCAGTACTTC. The full variable domain, with the rest looked up from reference TRBV9 and TRBJ2-5, is DSGVTQTPKHLITATGQRVTLRCSPRSGDLSVYWYQQSLDQGLQFLIQYYNGEERAKGNILERFSAQQFPDLHSELNLSSLELGDSALYFCASGPGTQGRETQYFGPGTRLLVL.

The chain is built from TRBV5-1 and TRBJ1-4, with a possible D match to TRBD1 (5 bases). Looked up from germline, CDR1 is SGHRS and CDR2 is YFSETQ. The CDR3 consists of 15 residues. The V end was cut by 3 bases, the J end by 5 bases, with 14 bases between. CDR3 region: CASSSVGDGNEKLFF. Written as DNA, the CDR3 is TGCGCCAGCAGCTCGGTAGGGGACGGGAATGAAAAACTGTTTTTT.